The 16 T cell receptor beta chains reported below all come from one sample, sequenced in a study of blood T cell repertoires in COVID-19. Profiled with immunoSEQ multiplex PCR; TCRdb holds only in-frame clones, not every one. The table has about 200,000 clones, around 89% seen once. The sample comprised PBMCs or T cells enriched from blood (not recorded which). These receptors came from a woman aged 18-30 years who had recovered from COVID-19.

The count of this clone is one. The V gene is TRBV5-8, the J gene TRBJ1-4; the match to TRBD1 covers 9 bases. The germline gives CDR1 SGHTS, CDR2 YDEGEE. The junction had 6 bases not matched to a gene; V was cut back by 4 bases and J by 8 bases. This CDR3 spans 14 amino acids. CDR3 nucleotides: TGTGCCAGCAGCCTTAGGACAGGGGACGAAAAACTGTTTTTT. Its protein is CASSLRTGDEKLFF.

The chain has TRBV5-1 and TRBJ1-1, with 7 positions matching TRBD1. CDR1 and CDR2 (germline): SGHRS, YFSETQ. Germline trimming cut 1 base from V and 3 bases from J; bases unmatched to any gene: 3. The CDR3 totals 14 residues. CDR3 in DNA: TGCGCCAGCAGCTTGTTCGGGACAGACACTGAAGCTTTCTTT. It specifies CASSLFGTDTEAFF.

The CDR3 loop is CASRPGTGTHNSPLHF. In nucleotides, the CDR3 is TGTGCCAGCAGACCCGGGACAGGGACCCATAATTCACCCCTCCACTTT. The chain combines TRBV5-5 with TRBJ1-6, with 9 bases fitting TRBD1. V lost 5 bases to trimming and J lost 5 bases; unmatched junction nucleotides: 8. CDR1 and CDR2 from the germline V gene are SGHKS and YYEKEE (reference sequence). The CDR3 consists of 16 residues.

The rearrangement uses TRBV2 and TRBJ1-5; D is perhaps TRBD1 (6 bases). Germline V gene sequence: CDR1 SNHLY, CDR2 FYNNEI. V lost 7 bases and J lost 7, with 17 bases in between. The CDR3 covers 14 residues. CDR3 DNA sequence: TGTGCCAGCAATCCCGACCAACAGGGCCAGCCCCAGCATTTT. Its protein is CASNPDQQGQPQHF.

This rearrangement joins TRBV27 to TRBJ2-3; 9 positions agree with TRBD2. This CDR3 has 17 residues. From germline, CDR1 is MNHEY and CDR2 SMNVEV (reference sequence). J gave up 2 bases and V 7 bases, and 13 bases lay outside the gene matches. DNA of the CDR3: TGTGCCAGCACCCGACTAGCGGTGGGGGGGAACACAGATACGCAGTATTTT. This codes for CASTRLAVGGNTDTQYF.

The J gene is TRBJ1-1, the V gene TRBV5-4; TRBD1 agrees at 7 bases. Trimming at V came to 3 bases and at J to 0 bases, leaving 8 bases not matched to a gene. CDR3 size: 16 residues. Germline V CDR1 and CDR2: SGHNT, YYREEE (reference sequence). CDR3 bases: TGTGCCAGCAGCTCAGGGACAGAATATATGAACACTGAAGCTTTCTTT. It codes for CASSSGTEYMNTEAFF.

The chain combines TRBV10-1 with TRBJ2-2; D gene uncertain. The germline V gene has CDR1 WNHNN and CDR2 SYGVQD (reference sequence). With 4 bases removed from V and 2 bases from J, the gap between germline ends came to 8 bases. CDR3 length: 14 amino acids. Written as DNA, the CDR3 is TGCGCCAGCAGTGGGCAGTTCAACACCGGGGAGCTGTTTTTT. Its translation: CASSGQFNTGELFF.

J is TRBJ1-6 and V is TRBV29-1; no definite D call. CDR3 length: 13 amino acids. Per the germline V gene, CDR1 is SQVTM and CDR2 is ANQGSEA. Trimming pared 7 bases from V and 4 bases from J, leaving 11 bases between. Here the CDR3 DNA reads TGCAGCGCCCAGCGGGGTTATAATTCACCCCTCCACTTT. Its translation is CSAQRGYNSPLHF.

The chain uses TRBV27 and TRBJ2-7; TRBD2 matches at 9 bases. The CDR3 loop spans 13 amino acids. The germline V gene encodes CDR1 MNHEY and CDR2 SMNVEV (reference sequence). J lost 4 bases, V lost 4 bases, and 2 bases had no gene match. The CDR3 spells CASSWRGGYEQYF. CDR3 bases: TGTGCCAGCAGTTGGCGGGGGGGTTACGAGCAGTACTTC.

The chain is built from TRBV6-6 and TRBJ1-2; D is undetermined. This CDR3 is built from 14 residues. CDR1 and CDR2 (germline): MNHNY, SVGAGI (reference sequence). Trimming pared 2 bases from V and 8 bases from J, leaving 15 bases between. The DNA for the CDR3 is TGTGCCAGCAGTTACGAAGTATCCCGGGAGGGCTACACCTTC. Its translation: CASSYEVSREGYTF.

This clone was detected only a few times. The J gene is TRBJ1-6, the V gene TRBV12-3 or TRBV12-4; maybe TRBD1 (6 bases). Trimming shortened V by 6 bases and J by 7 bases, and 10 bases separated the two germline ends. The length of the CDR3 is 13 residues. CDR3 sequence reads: CASRVGANSPLHF. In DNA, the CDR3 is TGTGCCAGCAGGGTGGGGGCAAATTCACCCCTCCACTTT.

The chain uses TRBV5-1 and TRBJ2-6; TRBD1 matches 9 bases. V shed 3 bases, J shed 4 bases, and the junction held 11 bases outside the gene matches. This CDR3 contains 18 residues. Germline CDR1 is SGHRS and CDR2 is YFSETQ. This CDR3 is CASSSVLQGAGGANVLTF. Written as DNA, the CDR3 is TGCGCCAGCAGCTCGGTTTTACAGGGGGCGGGAGGGGCCAACGTCCTGACTTTC.

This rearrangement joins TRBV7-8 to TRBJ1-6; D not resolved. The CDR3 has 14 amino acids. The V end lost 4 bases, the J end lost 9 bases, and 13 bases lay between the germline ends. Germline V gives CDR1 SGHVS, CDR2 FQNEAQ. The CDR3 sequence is CASSSGSPGSPLHF. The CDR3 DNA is TGTGCCAGCAGCTCGGGTAGCCCTGGTTCACCCCTCCACTTT.

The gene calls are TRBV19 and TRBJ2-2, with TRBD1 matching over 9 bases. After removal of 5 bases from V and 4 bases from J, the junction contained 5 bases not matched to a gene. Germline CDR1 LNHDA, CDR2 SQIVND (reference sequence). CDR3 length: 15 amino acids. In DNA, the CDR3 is TGTGCCAGTAGTGGGGACAGGGCCCTCACCGGGGAGCTGTTTTTT. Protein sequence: CASSGDRALTGELFF.

CDR3 in DNA: TGCAGCTCTCGAAACGGCTACAATGAGCAGTTCTTC. This codes for CSSRNGYNEQFF. This rearrangement joins TRBV29-1 to TRBJ2-1; D not resolved. V lost 8 bases and J 3 bases, leaving 11 bases between the germline ends. The germline V gene encodes CDR1 SQVTM and CDR2 ANQGSEA. The CDR3 loop spans 12 amino acids.

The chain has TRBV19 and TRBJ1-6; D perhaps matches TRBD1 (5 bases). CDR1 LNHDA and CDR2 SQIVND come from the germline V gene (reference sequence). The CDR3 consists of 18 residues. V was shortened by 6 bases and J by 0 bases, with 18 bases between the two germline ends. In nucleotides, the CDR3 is TGTGCCAGTAGCCTACTTGGGGGGTCCAACTCCTATAATTCACCCCTCCACTTT. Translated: CASSLLGGSNSYNSPLHF. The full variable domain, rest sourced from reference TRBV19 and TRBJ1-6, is DGGITQSPKYLFRKEGQNVTLSCEQNLNHDAMYWYRQDPGQGLRLIYYSQIVNDFQKGDIAEGYSVSREKKESFPLTVTSAQKNPTAFYLCASSLLGGSNSYNSPLHFGNGTRLTVT.